Shown below are 20 T cell receptor beta chains from a single sample sequenced in a study of T cells expressing NK-cell markers. TCRdb re-called the 5' RACE reads, yielding one record per CDR3 amino acid sequence without DNA. The specimen's table records roughly 180,000 distinct CDR3 sequences. Sequencing was carried out using blood T cells: a sorted CD56 or NKG2C T cell subset, CD4+ or CD8+ T cells, or bulk PBMC T cells (not recorded which). The receptors stem from a woman aged 18 to 75 in good health.

The V call is TRBV29-1, the J call TRBJ2-2; checking the TCRdb D call of TRBD2 is not possible without DNA. Germline CDR1 SQVTM, CDR2 ANQGSEA. The CDR3 sequence is 14 residues long. CDR3 amino acids: CSVVGVSYTGELFF.

This chain links TRBV3-1 with TRBJ2-7. The length of the CDR3 is 12 residues. In germline, CDR1 is LGHDT, CDR2 YNNKEL (reference sequence). The CDR3 protein is CASSQLADEQYF.

The V gene is TRBV6-2 or TRBV6-3, the J gene TRBJ1-6. The germline V gene has CDR1 MNHEY and CDR2 SVGEGT. This CDR3 contains 12 residues. CDR3 amino acids: CASSPRQEALHF.

V usage is TRBV6-2 or TRBV6-3 and J usage is TRBJ1-5; without DNA, the TCRdb call of TRBD1 cannot be checked. Per germline, CDR1 MNHEY and CDR2 SVGEGT. The CDR3 extends over 13 amino acids. The CDR3 sequence is CASSYTGTGPQHF.

The rearrangement joins TRBV24-1 to TRBJ2-5; no DNA is available, so the TRBD1 call from TCRdb remains unchecked. The CDR3 covers 16 residues. CDR1 KGHDR and CDR2 SFDVKD come from the germline V gene. This chain's CDR3 is CATSDSKGTGKETQYF.

This chain connects TRBV20-1 to TRBJ2-1; TCRdb reports TRBD1, a call that lacks DNA to check it against. Germline V gene lookup returns CDR1 DFQATT and CDR2 SNEGSKA (reference sequence). This CDR3 contains 15 residues. The CDR3 is CSARDPSGGDNEQFF.

The rearrangement uses TRBV10-3 and TRBJ2-7; TCRdb's D gene call, TRBD1, goes unchecked for lack of DNA. This CDR3 spans 14 amino acids. Germline V gene lookup returns CDR1 ENHRY and CDR2 SYGVKD. CDR3 region: CAIRGQGGTYEQYF.

The chain recombines TRBV5-5 with TRBJ2-5; TCRdb picks TRBD2, but there is no DNA to check that call. Germline V CDR1 and CDR2: SGHKS, YYEKEE (reference sequence). The CDR3 is 17 residues long. The CDR3 loop reads CASSLGLRTSGKETQYF.

V is TRBV5-1 and J is TRBJ1-2. Germline V CDR1 and CDR2: SGHRS, YFSETQ. The CDR3 has 13 amino acids. CDR3 sequence: CASSLDYRFYYTF. The whole variable domain, filled in from reference TRBV5-1 and TRBJ1-2, reads KAGVTQTPRYLIKTRGQQVTLSCSPISGHRSVSWYQQTPGQGLQFLFEYFSETQRNKGNFPGRFSGRQFSNSRSEMNVSTLELGDSALYLCASSLDYRFYYTFGSGTRLTVV.

This chain uses TRBV6-2 or TRBV6-3 with TRBJ2-3; checking the TCRdb D call of TRBD1 is not possible without DNA. The CDR3 is 14 residues long. Germline V lookup: CDR1 MNHEY, CDR2 SVGEGT. CDR3 amino acids: CASIRGGGTDTQYF.

V gene TRBV5-5 combines with J gene TRBJ2-3; TCRdb designates TRBD2, a call that cannot be tested without DNA. The CDR3 spans 13 residues. Germline CDR1 is SGHKS and CDR2 is YYEKEE (reference sequence). CDR3 loop: CASRREGVDTQYF.

The chain is built from TRBV4-2 and TRBJ2-7. Germline V gene sequence: CDR1 LGHNA, CDR2 YNFKEQ. The length of the CDR3 is 12 residues. The CDR3 sequence is CASRSTSYEQYF.

The CDR3 here is CASSLPTSGRARDTQYF. The gene calls are TRBV4-1 and TRBJ2-3; TCRdb indicates TRBD2, and absent DNA this call remains unverified. The CDR3 runs 17 residues. Germline lookup yields CDR1 MGHRA and CDR2 YSYEKL.

J is TRBJ2-7 and V is TRBV2; TCRdb indicates TRBD2, and absent DNA this call remains unverified. This CDR3 is 17 amino acids long. The germline gives CDR1 SNHLY, CDR2 FYNNEI. CDR3 sequence: CASSEDGTSGIAYEQYF.

CDR3 in amino acids: CASSLSGSNEQYF. The V gene is TRBV5-4, the J gene TRBJ2-7. CDR3 length: 13 amino acids. The germline V gene has CDR1 SGHNT and CDR2 YYREEE (reference sequence).

The chain couples TRBV3-1 to TRBJ2-7; TCRdb selects TRBD2, and the lack of DNA leaves this call unchecked. CDR3 length: 18 residues. CDR1 LGHDT and CDR2 YNNKEL come from the germline V gene (reference sequence). CDR3 protein: CASSQSPGLAVTSYEQYF.

The V and J genes are TRBV3-1 and TRBJ1-6; TCRdb indicates TRBD1, and absent DNA this call remains unverified. CDR1 and CDR2 (germline): LGHDT, YNNKEL (reference sequence). The CDR3 contains 14 residues. The chain's CDR3 is CASSRDRGGSPLHF. Supplemented by reference TRBV3-1 and TRBJ1-6, the full variable domain reads DTAVSQTPKYLVTQMGNDKSIKCEQNLGHDTMYWYKQDSKKFLKIMFSYNNKELIINETVPNRFSPKSPDKAHLNLHINSLELGDSAVYFCASSRDRGGSPLHFGNGTRLTVT.

The chain is built from TRBV30 and TRBJ2-3; TCRdb gives TRBD1 as the D gene, but with no DNA this cannot be confirmed. CDR1 GTSNPN and CDR2 SVGIG come from the germline V gene (reference sequence). This CDR3 is 15 amino acids long. CDR3 region: CAWSVLWGSTDTQYF. The whole variable domain, remainder taken from reference TRBV30 and TRBJ2-3, is SQTIHQWPATLVQPVGSPLSLECTVEGTSNPNLYWYRQAAGRGLQLLFYSVGIGQISSEVPQNLSASRPQDRQFILSSKKLLLSDSGFYLCAWSVLWGSTDTQYFGPGTRLTVL.

This CDR3 is CASSTNRGYEQYF. The chain has TRBV7-6 and TRBJ2-7; there is no DNA to check the TCRdb D call of TRBD1. Per germline, CDR1 SGHVS and CDR2 FNYEAQ. The CDR3 sequence is 13 residues long. Full variable domain (remainder filled in from reference TRBV7-6 and TRBJ2-7): GAGVSQSPRYKVTKRGQDVALRCDPISGHVSLYWYRQALGQGPEFLTYFNYEAQQDKSGLPNDRFSAERPEGSISTLTIQRTEQRDSAMYRCASSTNRGYEQYFGPGTRLTVT.

The chain has TRBV12-3 or TRBV12-4 and TRBJ2-2. The CDR3 contains 14 residues. CDR3 in amino acids: CASSLAARSGELFF.